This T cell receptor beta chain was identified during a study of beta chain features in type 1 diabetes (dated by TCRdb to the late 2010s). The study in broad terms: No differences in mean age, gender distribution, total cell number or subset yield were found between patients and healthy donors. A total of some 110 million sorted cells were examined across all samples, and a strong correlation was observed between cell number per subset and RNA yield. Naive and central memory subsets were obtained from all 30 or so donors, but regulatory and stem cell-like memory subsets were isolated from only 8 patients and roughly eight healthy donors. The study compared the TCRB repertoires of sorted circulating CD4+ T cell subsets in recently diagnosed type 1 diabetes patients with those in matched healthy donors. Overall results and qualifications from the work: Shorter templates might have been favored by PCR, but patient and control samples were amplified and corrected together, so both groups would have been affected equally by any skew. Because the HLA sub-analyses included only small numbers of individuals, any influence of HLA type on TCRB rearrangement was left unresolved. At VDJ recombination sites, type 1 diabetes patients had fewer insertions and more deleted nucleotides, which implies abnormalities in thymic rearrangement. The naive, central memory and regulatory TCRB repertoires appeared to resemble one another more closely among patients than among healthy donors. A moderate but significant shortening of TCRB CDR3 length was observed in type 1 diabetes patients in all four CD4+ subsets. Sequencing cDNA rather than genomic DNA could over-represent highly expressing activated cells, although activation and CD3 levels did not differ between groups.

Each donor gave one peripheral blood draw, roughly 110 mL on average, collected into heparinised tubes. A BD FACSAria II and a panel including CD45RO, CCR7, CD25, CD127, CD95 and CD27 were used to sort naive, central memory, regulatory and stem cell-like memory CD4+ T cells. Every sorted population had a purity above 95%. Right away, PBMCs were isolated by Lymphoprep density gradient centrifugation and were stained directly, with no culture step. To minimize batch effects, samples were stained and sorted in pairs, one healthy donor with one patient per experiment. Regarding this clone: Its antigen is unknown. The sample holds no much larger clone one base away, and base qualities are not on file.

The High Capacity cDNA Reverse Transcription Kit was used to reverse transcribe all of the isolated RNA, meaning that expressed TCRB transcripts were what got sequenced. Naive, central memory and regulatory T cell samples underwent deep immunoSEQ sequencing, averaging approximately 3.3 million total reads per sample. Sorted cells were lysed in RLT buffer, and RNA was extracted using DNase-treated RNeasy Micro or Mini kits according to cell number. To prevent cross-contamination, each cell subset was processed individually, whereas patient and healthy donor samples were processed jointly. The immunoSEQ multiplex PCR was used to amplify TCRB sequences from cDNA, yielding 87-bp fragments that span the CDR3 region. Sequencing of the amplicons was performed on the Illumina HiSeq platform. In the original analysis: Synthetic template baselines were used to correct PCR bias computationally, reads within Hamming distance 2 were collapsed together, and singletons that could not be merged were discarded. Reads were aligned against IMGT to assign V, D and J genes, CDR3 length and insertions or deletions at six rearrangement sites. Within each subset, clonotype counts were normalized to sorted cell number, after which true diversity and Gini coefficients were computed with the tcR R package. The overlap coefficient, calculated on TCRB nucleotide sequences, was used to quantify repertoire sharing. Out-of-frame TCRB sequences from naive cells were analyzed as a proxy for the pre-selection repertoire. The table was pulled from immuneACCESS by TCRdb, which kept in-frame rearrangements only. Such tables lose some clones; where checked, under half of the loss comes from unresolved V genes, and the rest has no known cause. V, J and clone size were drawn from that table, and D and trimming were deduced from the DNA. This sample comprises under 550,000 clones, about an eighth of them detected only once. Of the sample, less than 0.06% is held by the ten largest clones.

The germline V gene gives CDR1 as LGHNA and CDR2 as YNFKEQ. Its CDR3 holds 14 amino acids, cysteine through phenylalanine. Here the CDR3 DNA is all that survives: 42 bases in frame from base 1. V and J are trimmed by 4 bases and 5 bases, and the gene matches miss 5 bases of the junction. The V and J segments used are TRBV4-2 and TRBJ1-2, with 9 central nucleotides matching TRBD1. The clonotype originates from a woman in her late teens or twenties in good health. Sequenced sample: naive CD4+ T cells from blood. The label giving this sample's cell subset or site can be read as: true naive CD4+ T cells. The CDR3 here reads CASSLTGTGYGYTF. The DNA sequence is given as TGTGCCAGCAGCCTGACCGGGACAGGGTATGGCTACACCTTC.